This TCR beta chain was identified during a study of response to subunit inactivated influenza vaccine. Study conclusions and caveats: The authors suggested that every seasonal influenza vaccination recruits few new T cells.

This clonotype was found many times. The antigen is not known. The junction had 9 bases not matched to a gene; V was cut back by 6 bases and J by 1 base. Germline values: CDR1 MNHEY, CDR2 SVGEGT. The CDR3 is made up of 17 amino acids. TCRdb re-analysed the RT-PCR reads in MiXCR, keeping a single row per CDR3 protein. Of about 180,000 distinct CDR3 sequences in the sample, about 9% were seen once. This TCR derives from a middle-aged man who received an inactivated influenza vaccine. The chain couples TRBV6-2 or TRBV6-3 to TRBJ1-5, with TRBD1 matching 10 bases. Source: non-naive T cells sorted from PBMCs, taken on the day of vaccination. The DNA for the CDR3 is TGTGCCAGCAGACCGAGACAGGGGGCTAAAAGCAATCAGCCCCAGCATTTT. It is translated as CASRPRQGAKSNQPQHF.